The present TCR beta chain was sequenced within a study of cytomegalovirus exposure and HLA in healthy donors. This PCR relied on a set of 60 Vbeta primers and 13 Jbeta primers. Sequencing was performed with immunoSEQ multiplex PCR; in TCRdb, only in-frame clones are kept and a portion is missing. The data show about 76,000 clones, with 78% seen just once and approximately 2.7% held by the top ten. Per germline, CDR1 SGHRS and CDR2 YFSETQ. CDR3 length equals 11 residues. V lost 4 bases to trimming and J lost 3 bases, with 4 bases between them. V is TRBV5-1 and J is TRBJ2-5; D uncertain. Sequencing was performed on PBMCs. The TCR was taken from a male donor in good health and CMV-seropositive. CDR3 DNA sequence: TGCGCCAGCAGCACAAAAGAGACCCAGTACTTC. This encodes CASSTKETQYF.